This TCR beta chain was recorded in a study of T cell changes during pregnancy in multiple sclerosis. The repertoire was sequenced with immunoSEQ multiplex PCR; TCRdb's copy has only in-frame clones and lacks some. Of tens of thousands of clones detected, roughly 90% appear once; the ten largest clones hold 7.9%. The germline CDR1 and CDR2 sequences are WNHNN and SYGVQD (reference sequence). The CDR3 runs 17 residues. The germline V and J ends were trimmed by 4 bases and 4 bases, with 23 bases remaining between them. The sample in question was CD8+ T cells from peripheral blood mononuclear cells, obtained before pregnancy. The chain joins TRBV10-1 to TRBJ2-7, with D hard to call. The TCR comes from a female donor with multiple sclerosis, enrolled in a pregnancy study. CDR3 DNA: TGCGCCAGCAGTGGTCCGGATTGTCGCAGGAACCCTTACGAGCAGTACTTC. This encodes CASSGPDCRRNPYEQYF.